A selection of T cell receptor beta chains follows, all from one sample in a study of ipilimumab plus nivolumab after autologous stem cell transplantation. Assay used: immunoSEQ multiplex PCR; TCRdb lists only in-frame clones, some missing. Here the sample spans roughly 43,000 clones, nearly 90% being singletons. Here the sequenced sample was PBMCs, taken in a trial of ipilimumab plus nivolumab as post-transplant consolidation. All receptors come from a male donor with multiple myeloma. CDR3s include the opening cysteine and the closing phenylalanine or tryptophan. D genes are given only for firm matches. Part of the rows lack a size; the others show once, few, many or a class for expanded clones.

size: -; D: -; V: TRBV27; J: TRBJ2-2; DNA: TGTGCCAGCAGTCCCCCACTAACGAACACCGGGGAGCTGTTTTTT; CDR3: CASSPPLTNTGELFF
size: -; D: TRBD2; V: TRBV12-5; J: TRBJ2-2; DNA: TGTGCTAGTGGTTTGGTATTAGCGGGGGGTCTCGCGAACACCGGGGAGCTGTTTTTT; CDR3: CASGLVLAGGLANTGELFF
size: -; D: -; V: TRBV12-5; J: TRBJ1-1; DNA: TGTGCTAGTGGAGCCTGGACGGTGAACACTGAAGCTTTCTTT; CDR3: CASGAWTVNTEAFF
size: -; D: TRBD1; V: TRBV4-2; J: TRBJ1-4; DNA: TGTGCCAGCAGCCAAGTAGTCGCAGGGGGGGCAACTAATGAAAAACTGTTTTTT; CDR3: CASSQVVAGGATNEKLFF
size: -; D: -; V: TRBV5-1; J: TRBJ2-7; DNA: TGCGCCAGCAGCTTATCCAGTAGTTACGAGCAGTACTTC; CDR3: CASSLSSSYEQYF
size: -; D: -; V: TRBV7-3; J: TRBJ1-3; DNA: TGTGCCAGCAGCCCCAACCCGCTGGGCTCTGGAAACACCATATATTTT; CDR3: CASSPNPLGSGNTIYF
size: -; D: -; V: TRBV5-4; J: TRBJ1-1; DNA: TGTGCCACCAGTGGCATGAACACTGAAGCTTTCTTT; CDR3: CATSGMNTEAFF
size: -; D: -; V: TRBV5-1; J: TRBJ2-2; DNA: TGCGCCAGCAGCTTGGATACGGGGAACACCGGGGAGCTGTTTTTT; CDR3: CASSLDTGNTGELFF
size: -; D: -; V: TRBV7-2; J: TRBJ2-7; DNA: TGTGCCAGCAGCTCACGGACCCAAAGCGCCTACGAGCAGTACTTC; CDR3: CASSSRTQSAYEQYF
size: -; D: -; V: TRBV30; J: TRBJ1-2; DNA: TGTGCCTGTCGGGGGGGTGGCTACACCTTC; CDR3: CACRGGGYTF
size: once; D: TRBD2; V: TRBV11-2; J: TRBJ2-4; DNA: TGTGCCAGCAGCTTACGACTAGCAGGCATTCAGTACTTC; CDR3: CASSLRLAGIQYF
size: -; D: -; V: TRBV2; J: TRBJ1-1; DNA: TGTGCCAGCAGCGTAAGGACCGCCGAGGACACTGAAGCTTTCTTT; CDR3: CASSVRTAEDTEAFF
size: -; D: -; V: TRBV11-1; J: TRBJ2-1; DNA: TGTGCCAGCAGCTCCTCTGGCGGGTACAATGAGCAGTTCTTC; CDR3: CASSSSGGYNEQFF
size: -; D: -; V: TRBV6-1; J: TRBJ2-2; DNA: TGTGCCAGCAGTCCGGGACCGGACACCGGGGAGCTGTTTTTT; CDR3: CASSPGPDTGELFF
size: -; D: -; V: TRBV28; J: TRBJ2-6; DNA: TGTGCCAGCAGTTCCACCTTCCCTGGGGCCAACGTCCTGACTTTC; CDR3: CASSSTFPGANVLTF
size: once; D: TRBD1; V: TRBV19; J: TRBJ1-5; DNA: TGTGCCAGTAGCATCGACAGGGGAAATGGCAATCAGCCCCAGCATTTT; CDR3: CASSIDRGNGNQPQHF
size: -; D: -; V: TRBV27; J: TRBJ2-1; DNA: TGTGCCAGCAGTTCCCCGGGGACGGGAGCGAGCGGTGAGCAGTTCTTC; CDR3: CASSSPGTGASGEQFF
size: -; D: TRBD2; V: TRBV4-2; J: TRBJ2-5; DNA: TGTGCCAGCAGCCAACAAGCGGGAGGTTTAGAGACCCAGTACTTC; CDR3: CASSQQAGGLETQYF
size: -; D: -; V: TRBV6-1; J: TRBJ1-5; DNA: TGTGCCAGCAGTGAAGCGGCTTGGGGGAATCAGCCCCAGCATTTT; CDR3: CASSEAAWGNQPQHF
size: -; D: -; V: TRBV4-1; J: TRBJ1-5; DNA: TGCGCCAGCAGCCAAGTCTATCTGGGGCCCCAGCATTTT; CDR3: CASSQVYLGPQHF
size: -; D: -; V: TRBV11-2; J: TRBJ2-4; DNA: TGTGCCAGCAGGGATTTGGGCAAAAACATTCAGTACTTC; CDR3: CASRDLGKNIQYF
size: -; D: TRBD1; V: TRBV19; J: TRBJ1-1; DNA: TGTGCCAGTAGTAGTTGGACAGGGGGCAAAGCTTTCTTT; CDR3: CASSSWTGGKAFF
size: once; D: TRBD1; V: TRBV4-2; J: TRBJ2-3; DNA: TGTGCCAGCAGCCAAGAGGGACAGGTCTCGTCAGATACGCAGTATTTT; CDR3: CASSQEGQVSSDTQYF